This T cell receptor (beta chain) was sequenced in a study of identical twins. TCRdb reprocessed the 5' RACE reads via MiXCR and lists one record per CDR3 protein. The data contain 1.5 million to 2 million distinct CDR3 sequences, around a third of them singletons. This clonotype was recorded a few times. Germline-derived CDR1 and CDR2 are DFQATT and SNEGSKA (reference sequence). CDR3 length: 11 amino acids. Trimming left V 3 bases short and J 9 bases short, with 10 bases between. Healthy Caucasians provided all donations. The chain recombines TRBV20-1 with TRBJ2-3; D possibly corresponds to TRBD1 (6 bases). Sequenced sample: cord blood. This TCR was recovered from a newborn girl in good health. CDR3 amino acids: CSARMTGTQYF. CDR3 in DNA: TGCAGTGCTAGGATGACAGGAACGCAGTATTTT.